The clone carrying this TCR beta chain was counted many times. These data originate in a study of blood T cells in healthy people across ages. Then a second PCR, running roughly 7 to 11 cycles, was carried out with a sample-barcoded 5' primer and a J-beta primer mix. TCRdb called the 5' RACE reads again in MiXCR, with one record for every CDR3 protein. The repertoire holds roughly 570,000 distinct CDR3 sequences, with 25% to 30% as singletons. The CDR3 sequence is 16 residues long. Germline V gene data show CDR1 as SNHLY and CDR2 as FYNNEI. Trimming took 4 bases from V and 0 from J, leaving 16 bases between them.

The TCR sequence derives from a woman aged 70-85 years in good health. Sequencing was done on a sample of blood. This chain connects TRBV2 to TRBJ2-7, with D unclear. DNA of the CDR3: TGTGCCAGCAGTGGCCTTGGGCAGACAAGCTCCTACGAGCAGTACTTC. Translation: CASSGLGQTSSYEQYF.